The clone carrying this T cell receptor beta chain was observed many times. The antigen is unknown. This sample stems from a study of T cells in Graves' hyperthyroidism and ophthalmopathy. Whole-study context: Initial diagnosis, before any treatment, was when peripheral blood was collected. Study results and caveats: Blood also held most thyroid clonotypes expanded beyond 0.001. A 13 V-J signature model discriminated ophthalmopathy versus stable hyperthyroidism.

Diagnostic decisions used clinical symptoms, serum thyroxine and TRAb, thyroid ultrasound and orbital computed tomography. Amplification yielded TCR beta CDR3 regions, with RNA transcripts as the source. The primer set for the first-round RT-PCR of the TCR CDR3 was HTBI. TCRdb recomputed calls from the multiplex PCR reads with MiXCR, one row per CDR3 protein. The data hold 450,000 to 550,000 distinct CDR3 sequences, with approximately 25% observed a single time. V was cut by 8 bases and J by 1 base, with 17 bases left in between. CDR3 length equals 15 residues. CDR1 is ENHRY and CDR2 is SYGVKD in the germline V gene.

The origin of this receptor is a woman in her 30s with Graves' ophthalmopathy. The sequenced sample consisted of blood. This sequence joins TRBV10-3 and TRBJ1-1; D unresolved. In DNA, the CDR3 is TGTGCCATCGGCCGAATGCTGGTAACGAACACTGAAGCTTTCTTT. This encodes CAIGRMLVTNTEAFF.